This T cell receptor (beta chain) comes out of a study of T-cell reconstitution after alpha-beta-depleted transplantation in children. Overall study results and limits: About two months after transplant, alpha-beta T cells reportedly came from several hundred expanded graft clones. TCRbeta diversity was high at day 60 in some patients (a result of surviving recipient T cells and thymic progenitors). The main origin of T-cell counts and diversity one year after transplant was newly produced T cells.

This clonotype was seen ten or more times. The antigen is unknown. The CDR3 extends over 15 amino acids. V lost 5 bases to trimming and J lost 6 bases; unmatched junction nucleotides: 8. Germline V CDR1 and CDR2: DFQATT, SNEGSKA (reference sequence). Unique molecular identifiers were used to barcode this TCRbeta library. MiXCR, run by TCRdb on the PCR reads, gives a single entry per CDR3 protein. The data show under 70,000 distinct CDR3 sequences, approximately 10% seen once. The sequence came from a boy younger than 18 with acute myeloid leukemia, due to receive a stem cell transplant. The material sequenced was PBMCs, taken before TCRalphabeta/CD19-depleted stem cell transplant. This sequence joins TRBV20-1 and TRBJ2-2, with TRBD1 identical over 11 bases. CDR3 loop: CSAGDPGQGAGELFF. CDR3 DNA sequence: TGCAGTGCTGGGGACCCGGGACAGGGGGCCGGGGAGCTGTTTTTT.